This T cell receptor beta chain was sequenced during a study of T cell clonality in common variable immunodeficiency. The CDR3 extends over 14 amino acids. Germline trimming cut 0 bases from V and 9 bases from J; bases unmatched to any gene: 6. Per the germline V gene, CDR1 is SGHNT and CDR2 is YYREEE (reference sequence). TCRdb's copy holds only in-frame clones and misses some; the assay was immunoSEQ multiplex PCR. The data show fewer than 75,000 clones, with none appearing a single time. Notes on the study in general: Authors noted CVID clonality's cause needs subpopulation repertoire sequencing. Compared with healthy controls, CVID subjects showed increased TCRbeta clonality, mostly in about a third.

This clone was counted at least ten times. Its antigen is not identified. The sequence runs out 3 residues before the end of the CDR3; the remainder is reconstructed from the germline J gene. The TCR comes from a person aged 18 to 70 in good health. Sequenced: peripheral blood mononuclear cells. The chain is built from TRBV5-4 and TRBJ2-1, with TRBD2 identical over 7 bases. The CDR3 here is CASSLAGGGTEQFF. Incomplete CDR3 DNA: TGTGCCAGCAGCTTGGCGGGCGGGGGAACTGAG.